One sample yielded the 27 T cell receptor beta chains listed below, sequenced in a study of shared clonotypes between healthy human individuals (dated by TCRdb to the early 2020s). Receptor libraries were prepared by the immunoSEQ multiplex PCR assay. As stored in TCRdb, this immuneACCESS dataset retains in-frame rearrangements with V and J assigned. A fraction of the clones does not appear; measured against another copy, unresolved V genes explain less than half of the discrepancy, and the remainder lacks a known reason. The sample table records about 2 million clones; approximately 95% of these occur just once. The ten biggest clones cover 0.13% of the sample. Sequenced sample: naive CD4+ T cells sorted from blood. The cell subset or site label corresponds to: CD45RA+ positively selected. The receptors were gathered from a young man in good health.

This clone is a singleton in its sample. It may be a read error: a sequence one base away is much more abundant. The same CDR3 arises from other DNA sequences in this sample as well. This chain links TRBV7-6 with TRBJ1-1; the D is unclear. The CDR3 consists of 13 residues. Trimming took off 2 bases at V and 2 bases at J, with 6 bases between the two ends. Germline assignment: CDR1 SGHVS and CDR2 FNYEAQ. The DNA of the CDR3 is TGTGCCAGCAGCTTACGGCAAAACACTGAAGCTTTCTTT. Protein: CASSLRQNTEAFF. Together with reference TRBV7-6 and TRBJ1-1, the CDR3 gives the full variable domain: GAGVSQSPRYKVTKRGQDVALRCDPISGHVSLYWYRQALGQGPEFLTYFNYEAQQDKSGLPNDRFSAERPEGSISTLTIQRTEQRDSAMYRCASSLRQNTEAFFGQGTRLTVV.

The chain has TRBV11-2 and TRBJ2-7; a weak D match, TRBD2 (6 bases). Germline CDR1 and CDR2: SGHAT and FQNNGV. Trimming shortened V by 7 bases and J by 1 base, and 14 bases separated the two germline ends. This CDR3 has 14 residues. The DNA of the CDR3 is TGTGCCAGCAACTTGGGGGACTTTTCCTACGAGCAGTACTTC. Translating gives CASNLGDFSYEQYF.

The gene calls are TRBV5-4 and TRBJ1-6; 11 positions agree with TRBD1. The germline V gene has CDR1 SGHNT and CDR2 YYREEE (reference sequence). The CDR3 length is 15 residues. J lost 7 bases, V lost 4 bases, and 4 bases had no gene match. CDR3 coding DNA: TGTGCCAGCAGCCCGGGACAGGGGGAAAATTCACCCCTCCACTTT. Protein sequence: CASSPGQGENSPLHF.

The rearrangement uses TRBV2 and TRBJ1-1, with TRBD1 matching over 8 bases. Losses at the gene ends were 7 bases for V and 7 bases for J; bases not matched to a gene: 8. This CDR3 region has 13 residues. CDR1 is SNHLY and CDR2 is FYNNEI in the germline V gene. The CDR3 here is CASTTGTGHEAFF. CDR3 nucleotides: TGTGCCAGCACCACCGGGACAGGTCATGAAGCTTTCTTT. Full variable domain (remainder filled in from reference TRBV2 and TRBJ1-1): EPEVTQTPSHQVTQMGQEVILRCVPISNHLYFYWYRQILGQKVEFLVSFYNNEISEKSEIFDDQFSVERPDGSNFTLKIRSTKLEDSAMYFCASTTGTGHEAFFGQGTRLTVV.

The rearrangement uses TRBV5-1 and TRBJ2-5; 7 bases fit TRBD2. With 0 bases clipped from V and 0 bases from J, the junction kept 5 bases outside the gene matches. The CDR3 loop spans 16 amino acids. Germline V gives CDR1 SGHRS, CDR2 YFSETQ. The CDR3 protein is CASSLDGGGYQETQYF. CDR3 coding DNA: TGCGCCAGCAGCTTGGATGGCGGGGGTTACCAAGAGACCCAGTACTTC.

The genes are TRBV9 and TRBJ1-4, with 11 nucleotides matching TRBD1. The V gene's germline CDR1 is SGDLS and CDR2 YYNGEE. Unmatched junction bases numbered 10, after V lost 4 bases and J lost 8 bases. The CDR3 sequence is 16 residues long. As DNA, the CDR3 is TGTGCCAGCAGCCCGACCGGTGGGACAGGGGGAGAAAAACTGTTTTTT. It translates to CASSPTGGTGGEKLFF.

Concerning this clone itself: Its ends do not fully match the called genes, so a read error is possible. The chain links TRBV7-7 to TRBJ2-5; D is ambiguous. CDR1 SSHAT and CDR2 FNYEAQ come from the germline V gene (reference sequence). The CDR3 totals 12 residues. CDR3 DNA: TGTGCTAGCAGCCCCTTTACTGAGACCCAGTACTTC. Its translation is CASSPFTETQYF.

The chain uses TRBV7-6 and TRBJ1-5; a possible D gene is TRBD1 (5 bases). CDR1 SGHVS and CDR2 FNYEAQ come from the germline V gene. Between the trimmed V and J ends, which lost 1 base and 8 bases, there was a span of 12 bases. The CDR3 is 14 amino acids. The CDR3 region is CASSLEEGAEPQHF. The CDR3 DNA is TGTGCCAGCAGCTTAGAGGAAGGGGCTGAGCCCCAGCATTTT.

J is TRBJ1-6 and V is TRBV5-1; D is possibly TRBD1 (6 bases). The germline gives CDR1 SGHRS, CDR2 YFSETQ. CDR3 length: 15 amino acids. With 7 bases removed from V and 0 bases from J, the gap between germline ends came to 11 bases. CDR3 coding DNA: TGCGCCAGCTCACAGGACAGCTCCTATAATTCACCCCTCCACTTT. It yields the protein CASSQDSSYNSPLHF.

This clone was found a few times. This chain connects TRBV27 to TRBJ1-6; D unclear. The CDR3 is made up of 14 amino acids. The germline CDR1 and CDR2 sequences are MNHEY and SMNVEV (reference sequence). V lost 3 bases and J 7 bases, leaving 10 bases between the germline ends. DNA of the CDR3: TGTGCCAGCAGTTTTGTAGGGTCGAATTCACCCCTCCACTTT. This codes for CASSFVGSNSPLHF.

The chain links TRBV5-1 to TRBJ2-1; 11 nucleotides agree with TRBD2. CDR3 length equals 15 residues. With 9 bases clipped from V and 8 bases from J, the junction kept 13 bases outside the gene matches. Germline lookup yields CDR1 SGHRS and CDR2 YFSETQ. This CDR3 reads CATHLLAGGPDEQFF. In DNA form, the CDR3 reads TGCGCCACCCATCTGTTAGCGGGAGGGCCCGATGAGCAGTTCTTC.

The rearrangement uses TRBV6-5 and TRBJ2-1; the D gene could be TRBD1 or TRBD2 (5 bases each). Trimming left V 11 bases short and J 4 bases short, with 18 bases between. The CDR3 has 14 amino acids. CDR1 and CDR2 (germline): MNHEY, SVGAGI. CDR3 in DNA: TGTGCCTCGGGTCGTGGGGGTAATTACAATGAGCAGTTCTTC. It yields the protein CASGRGGNYNEQFF.

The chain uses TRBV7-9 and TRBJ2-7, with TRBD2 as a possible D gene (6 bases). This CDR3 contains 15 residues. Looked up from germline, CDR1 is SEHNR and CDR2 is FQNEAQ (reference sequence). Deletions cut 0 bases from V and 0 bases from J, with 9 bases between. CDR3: CASSLAGGASYEQYF. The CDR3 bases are TGTGCCAGCAGCTTAGCGGGGGGAGCCTCCTACGAGCAGTACTTC.

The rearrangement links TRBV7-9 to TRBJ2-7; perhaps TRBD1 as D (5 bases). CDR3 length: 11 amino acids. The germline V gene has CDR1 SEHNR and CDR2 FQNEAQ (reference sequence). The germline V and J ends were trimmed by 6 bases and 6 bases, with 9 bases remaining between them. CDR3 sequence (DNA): TGTGCCAGCAGTCCAGGGTTCGAGCAGTACTTC. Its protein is CASSPGFEQYF.

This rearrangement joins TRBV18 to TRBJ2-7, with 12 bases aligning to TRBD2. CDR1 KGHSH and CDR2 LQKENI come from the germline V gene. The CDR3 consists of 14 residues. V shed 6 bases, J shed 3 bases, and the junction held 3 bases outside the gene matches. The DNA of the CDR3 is TGTGCCAGCTCGCAGACTAGCGGGAGCTACGAGCAGTACTTC. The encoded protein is CASSQTSGSYEQYF.

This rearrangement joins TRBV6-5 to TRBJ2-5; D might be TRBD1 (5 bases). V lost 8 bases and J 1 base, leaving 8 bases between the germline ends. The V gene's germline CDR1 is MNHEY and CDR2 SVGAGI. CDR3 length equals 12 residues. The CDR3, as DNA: TGTGCCAGCGGACAACGCCAAGAGACCCAGTACTTC. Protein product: CASGQRQETQYF.

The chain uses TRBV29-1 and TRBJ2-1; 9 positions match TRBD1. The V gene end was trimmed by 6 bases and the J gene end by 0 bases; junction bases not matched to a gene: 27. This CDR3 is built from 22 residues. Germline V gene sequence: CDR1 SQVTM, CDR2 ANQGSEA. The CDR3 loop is CSVNHQAGPGQGFFSSYNEQFF. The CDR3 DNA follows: TGCAGCGTGAATCATCAGGCAGGACCGGGACAGGGATTCTTCAGCTCCTACAATGAGCAGTTCTTC.

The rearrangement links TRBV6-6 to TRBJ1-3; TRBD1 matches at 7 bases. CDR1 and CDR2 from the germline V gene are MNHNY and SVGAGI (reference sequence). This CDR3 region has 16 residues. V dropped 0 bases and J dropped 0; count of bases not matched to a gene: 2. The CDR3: CASSYSDRNSGNTIYF. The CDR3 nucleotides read TGTGCCAGCAGTTACTCGGACAGGAACTCTGGAAACACCATATATTTT.

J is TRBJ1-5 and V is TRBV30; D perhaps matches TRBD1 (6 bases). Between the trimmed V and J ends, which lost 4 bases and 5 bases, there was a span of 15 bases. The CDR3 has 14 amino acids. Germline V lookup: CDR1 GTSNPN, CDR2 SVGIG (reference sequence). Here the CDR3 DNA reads TGTGCCTGGAACCGGGACAATGTGGATCAGCCCCAGCATTTT. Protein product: CAWNRDNVDQPQHF.

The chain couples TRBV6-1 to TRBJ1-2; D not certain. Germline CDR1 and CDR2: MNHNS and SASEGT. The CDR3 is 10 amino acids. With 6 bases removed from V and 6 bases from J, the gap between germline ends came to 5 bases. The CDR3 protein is CASRGNGYTF. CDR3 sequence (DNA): TGTGCCAGCAGGGGCAATGGCTACACCTTC.

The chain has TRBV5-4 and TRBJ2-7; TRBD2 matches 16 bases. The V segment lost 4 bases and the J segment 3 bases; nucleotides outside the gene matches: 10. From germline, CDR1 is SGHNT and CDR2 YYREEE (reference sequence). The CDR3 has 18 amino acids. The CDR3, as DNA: TGTGCCAGCAGCAAAGCGGGACTAGCGGGAGGGCTACTCTACGAGCAGTACTTC. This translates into CASSKAGLAGGLLYEQYF.

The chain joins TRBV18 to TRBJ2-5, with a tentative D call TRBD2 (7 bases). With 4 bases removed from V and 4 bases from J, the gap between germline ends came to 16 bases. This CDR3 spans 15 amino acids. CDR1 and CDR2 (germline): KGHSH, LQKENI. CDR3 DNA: TGTGCCAGCTCACAGCCAGGCGGGGGCGGAGAGACCCAGTACTTC. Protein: CASSQPGGGGETQYF.

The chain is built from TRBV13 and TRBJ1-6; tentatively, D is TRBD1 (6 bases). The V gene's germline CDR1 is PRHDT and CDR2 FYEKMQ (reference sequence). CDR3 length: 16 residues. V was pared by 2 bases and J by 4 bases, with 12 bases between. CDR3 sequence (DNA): TGTGCCAGCAGCTTACGCGGACAGCAATATAATTCACCCCTCCACTTT. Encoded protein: CASSLRGQQYNSPLHF. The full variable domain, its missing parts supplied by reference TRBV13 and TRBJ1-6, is AAGVIQSPRHLIKEKRETATLKCYPIPRHDTVYWYQQGPGQDPQFLISFYEKMQSDKGSIPDRFSAQQFSDYHSELNMSSLELGDSALYFCASSLRGQQYNSPLHFGNGTRLTVT.

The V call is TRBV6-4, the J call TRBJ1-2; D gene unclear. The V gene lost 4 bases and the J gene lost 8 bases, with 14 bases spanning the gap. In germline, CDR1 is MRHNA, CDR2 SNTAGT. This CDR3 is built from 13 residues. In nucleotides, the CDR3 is TGTGCCAGCAGTGTTCCGGGCCTCGGGGGCTACACCTTC. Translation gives CASSVPGLGGYTF.

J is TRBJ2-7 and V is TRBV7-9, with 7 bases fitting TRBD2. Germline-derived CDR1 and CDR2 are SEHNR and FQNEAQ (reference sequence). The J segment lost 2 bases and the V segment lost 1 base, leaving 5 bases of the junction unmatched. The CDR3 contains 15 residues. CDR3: CASSLGGGGAYEQYF. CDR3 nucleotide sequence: TGTGCCAGCAGCTTAGGGGGCGGGGGAGCCTACGAGCAGTACTTC.

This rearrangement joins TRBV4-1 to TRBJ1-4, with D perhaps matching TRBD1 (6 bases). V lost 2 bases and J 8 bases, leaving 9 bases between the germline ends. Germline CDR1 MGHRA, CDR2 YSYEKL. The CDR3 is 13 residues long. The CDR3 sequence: CASSQLRGEKLFF. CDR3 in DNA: TGCGCCAGCAGCCAACTGAGGGGGGAAAAACTGTTTTTT.

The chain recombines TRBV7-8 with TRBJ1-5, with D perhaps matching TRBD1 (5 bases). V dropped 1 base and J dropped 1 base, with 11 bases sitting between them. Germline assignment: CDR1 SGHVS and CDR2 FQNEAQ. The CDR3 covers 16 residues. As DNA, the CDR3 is TGTGCCAGCAGCTTAGTCCCTAAGGGGAGCAATCAGCCCCAGCATTTT. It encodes CASSLVPKGSNQPQHF.